The T cell receptor beta chain under discussion was sequenced for a study of blood T cell repertoires in COVID-19. Across the whole study: There were acute and convalescent COVID-19 samples, and they came from the United States, Italy and Spain. PBMCs, B-cell-depleted T cells, or T cells were the source of the cDNA or gDNA that made up the material.

Per the original data handling: Estimates of nucleated cell counts were drawn from the amplification of reference gene primers. TCRdb's table, derived via immunoSEQ multiplex PCR, lists solely in-frame clones and lacks some. The DNA was the basis for D and trimming; V, J and clone size are from that table. The sample has roughly 160,000 clones; 82% are singletons. Trimming pared 5 bases from V and 6 bases from J, leaving 17 bases between. CDR1 and CDR2 (germline): SGHTA, FQGNSA. The CDR3 runs to 16 residues. This TCR was recovered from a woman older than 75 with active or convalescent COVID-19. Sequences were obtained from peripheral blood. The rearrangement uses TRBV7-2 and TRBJ1-6, with D possibly matching TRBD1 (6 bases). The CDR3: CASSTFGGGPNSPLHF. CDR3 sequence (DNA): TGTGCCAGCAGCACCTTTGGCGGGGGGCCTAATTCACCCCTCCACTTT.